This T cell receptor (beta chain) is drawn from a study of blood T cell repertoires in COVID-19. Overall study: From T cells, B-cell-depleted T cells, or PBMCs came the material, which was cDNA or gDNA.

V dropped 4 bases and J dropped 5; count of bases not matched to a gene: 11. The CDR3 extends over 15 amino acids. The germline V gene encodes CDR1 SGHTA and CDR2 FQGNSA. Data came from immunoSEQ multiplex PCR; TCRdb stores just in-frame clones and leaves some out. Of some 95,000 clones in the sample, about nine tenths were seen once. The receptor's source is a human donor with active COVID-19. The donor label of this sample is uncertain. Sequencing was done on a sample of peripheral blood. This chain uses TRBV7-2 with TRBJ2-7, with 7 bases matching TRBD2. The DNA of the CDR3 is TGTGCCAGCAGCTCCCAAGCGGGGCTTCTTAACGAGCAGTACTTC. Amino acid sequence: CASSSQAGLLNEQYF.